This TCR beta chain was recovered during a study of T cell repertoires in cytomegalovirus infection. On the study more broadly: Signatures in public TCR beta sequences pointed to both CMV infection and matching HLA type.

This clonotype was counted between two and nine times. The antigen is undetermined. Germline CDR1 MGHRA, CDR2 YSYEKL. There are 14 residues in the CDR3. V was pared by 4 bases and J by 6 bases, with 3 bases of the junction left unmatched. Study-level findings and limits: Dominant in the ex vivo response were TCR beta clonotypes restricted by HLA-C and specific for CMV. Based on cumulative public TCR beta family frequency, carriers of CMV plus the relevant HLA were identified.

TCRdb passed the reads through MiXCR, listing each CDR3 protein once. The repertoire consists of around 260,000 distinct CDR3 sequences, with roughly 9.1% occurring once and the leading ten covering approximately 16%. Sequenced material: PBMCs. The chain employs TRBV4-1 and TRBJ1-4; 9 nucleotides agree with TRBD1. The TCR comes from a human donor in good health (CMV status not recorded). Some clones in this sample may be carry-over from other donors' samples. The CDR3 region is CASSPGQGHEKLFF. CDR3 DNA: TGCGCCAGCAGCCCCGGACAGGGGCATGAAAAACTGTTTTTT.